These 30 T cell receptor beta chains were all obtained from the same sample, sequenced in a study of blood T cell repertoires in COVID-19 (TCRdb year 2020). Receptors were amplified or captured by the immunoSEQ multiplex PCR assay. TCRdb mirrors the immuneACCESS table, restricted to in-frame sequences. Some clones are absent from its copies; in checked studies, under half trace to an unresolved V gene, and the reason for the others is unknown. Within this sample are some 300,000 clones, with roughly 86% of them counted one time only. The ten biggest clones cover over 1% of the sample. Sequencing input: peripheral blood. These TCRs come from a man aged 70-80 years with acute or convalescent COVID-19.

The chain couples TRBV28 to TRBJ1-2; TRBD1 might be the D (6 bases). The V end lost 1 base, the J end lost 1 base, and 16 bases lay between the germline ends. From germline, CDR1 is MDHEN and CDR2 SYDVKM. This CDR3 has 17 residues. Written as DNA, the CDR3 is TGTGCCAGCAGTTTATCCCTTGGAGGGGGGGGTAACTATGGCTACACCTTC. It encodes CASSLSLGGGGNYGYTF.

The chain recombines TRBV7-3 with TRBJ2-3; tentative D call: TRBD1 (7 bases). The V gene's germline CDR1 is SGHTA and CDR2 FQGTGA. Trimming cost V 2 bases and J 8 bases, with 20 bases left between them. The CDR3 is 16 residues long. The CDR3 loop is CASSLWHGRGEFTQYF. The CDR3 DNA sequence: TGTGCCAGCAGCTTATGGCACGGCAGGGGGGAGTTTACGCAGTATTTT.

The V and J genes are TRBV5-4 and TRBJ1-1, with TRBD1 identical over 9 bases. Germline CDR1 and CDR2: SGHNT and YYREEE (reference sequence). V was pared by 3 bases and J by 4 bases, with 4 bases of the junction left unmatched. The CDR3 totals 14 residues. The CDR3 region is CASSWDRVSTEAFF. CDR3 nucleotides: TGTGCCAGCAGCTGGGACAGGGTTAGCACTGAAGCTTTCTTT.

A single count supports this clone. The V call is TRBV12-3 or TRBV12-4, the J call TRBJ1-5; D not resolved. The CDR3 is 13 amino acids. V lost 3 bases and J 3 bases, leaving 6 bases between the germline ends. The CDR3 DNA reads TGTGCCAGCAGTTTCTCCTCCAATCAGCCCCAGCATTTT. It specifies CASSFSSNQPQHF.

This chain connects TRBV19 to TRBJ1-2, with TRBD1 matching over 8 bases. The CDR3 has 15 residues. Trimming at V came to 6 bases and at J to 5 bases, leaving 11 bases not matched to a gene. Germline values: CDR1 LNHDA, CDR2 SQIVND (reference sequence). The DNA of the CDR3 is TGTGCCAGTAGAGATCAGGGGGCCGCGATATATGGCTACACCTTC. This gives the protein CASRDQGAAIYGYTF.

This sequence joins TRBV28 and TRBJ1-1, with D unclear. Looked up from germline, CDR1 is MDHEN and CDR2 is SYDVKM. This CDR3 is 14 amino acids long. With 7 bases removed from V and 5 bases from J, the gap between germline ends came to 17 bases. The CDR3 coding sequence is TGTGCCAGCAAGGCGGCCCTAGGTGGGACTGAAGCTTTCTTT. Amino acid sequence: CASKAALGGTEAFF.

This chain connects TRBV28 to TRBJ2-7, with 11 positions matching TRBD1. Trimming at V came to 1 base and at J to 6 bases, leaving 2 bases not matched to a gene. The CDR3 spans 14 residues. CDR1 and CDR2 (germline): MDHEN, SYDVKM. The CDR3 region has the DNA TGTGCCAGCAGTTTATTGGACAGGGGGCTCGAGCAGTACTTC. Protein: CASSLLDRGLEQYF.

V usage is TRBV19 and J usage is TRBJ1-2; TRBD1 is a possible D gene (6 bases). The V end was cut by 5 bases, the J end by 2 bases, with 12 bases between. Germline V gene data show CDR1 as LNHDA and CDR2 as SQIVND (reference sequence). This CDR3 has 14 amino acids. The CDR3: CASSVRQANYGYTF. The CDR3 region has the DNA TGTGCCAGTAGTGTGAGACAGGCCAACTATGGCTACACCTTC.

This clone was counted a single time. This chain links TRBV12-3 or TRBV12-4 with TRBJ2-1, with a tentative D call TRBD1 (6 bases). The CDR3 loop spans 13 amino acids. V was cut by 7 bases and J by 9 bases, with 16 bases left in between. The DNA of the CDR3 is TGTGCCAGCATCTTGGGGGCATTTAGTGAGCAGTTCTTC. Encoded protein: CASILGAFSEQFF.

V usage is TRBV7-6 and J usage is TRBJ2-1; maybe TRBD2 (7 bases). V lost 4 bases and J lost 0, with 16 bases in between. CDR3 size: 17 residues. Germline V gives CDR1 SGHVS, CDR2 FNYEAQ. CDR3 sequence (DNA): TGTGCCAGCAGCTCCCTAGGGGGAGGGCCCTCCTACAATGAGCAGTTCTTC. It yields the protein CASSSLGGGPSYNEQFF.

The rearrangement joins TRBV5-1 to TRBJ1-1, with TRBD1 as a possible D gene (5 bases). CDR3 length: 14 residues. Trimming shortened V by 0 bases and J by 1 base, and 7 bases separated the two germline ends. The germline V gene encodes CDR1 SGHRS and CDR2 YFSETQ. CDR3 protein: CASSLGQRNTEAFF. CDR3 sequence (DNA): TGCGCCAGCAGCTTGGGACAGCGGAACACTGAAGCTTTCTTT.

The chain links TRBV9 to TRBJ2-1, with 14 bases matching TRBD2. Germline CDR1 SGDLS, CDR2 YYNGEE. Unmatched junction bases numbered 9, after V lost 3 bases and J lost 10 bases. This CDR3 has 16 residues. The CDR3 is CASSGGTSGRLGEQFF. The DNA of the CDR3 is TGTGCCAGCAGCGGAGGGACTAGCGGGAGATTGGGCGAGCAGTTCTTC.

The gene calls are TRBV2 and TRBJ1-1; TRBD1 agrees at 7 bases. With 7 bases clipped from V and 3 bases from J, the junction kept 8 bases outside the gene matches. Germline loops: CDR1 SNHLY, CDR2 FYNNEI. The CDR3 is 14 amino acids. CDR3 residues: CASTRGQDYTEAFF. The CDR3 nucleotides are TGTGCCAGCACTAGAGGACAGGACTACACTGAAGCTTTCTTT.

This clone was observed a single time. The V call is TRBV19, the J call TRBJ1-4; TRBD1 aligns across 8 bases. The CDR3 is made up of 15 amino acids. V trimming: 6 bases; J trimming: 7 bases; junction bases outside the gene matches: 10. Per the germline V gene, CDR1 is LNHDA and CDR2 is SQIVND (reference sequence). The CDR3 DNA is TGTGCCAGTAGCGAATCAGGGGGCGCGAGTGAAAAACTGTTTTTT. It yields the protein CASSESGGASEKLFF.

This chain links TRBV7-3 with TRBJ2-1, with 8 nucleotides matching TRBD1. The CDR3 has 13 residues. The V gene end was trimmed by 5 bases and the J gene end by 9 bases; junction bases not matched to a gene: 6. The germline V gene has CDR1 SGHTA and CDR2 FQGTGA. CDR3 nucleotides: TGTGCCAGCAGCCCTGGACAGGGAGCTGAGCAGTTCTTC. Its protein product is CASSPGQGAEQFF.

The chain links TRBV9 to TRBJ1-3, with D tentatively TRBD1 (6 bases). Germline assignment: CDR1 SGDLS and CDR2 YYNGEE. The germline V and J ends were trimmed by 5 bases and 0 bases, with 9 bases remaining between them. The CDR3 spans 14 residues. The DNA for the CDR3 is TGTGCCAGCAGTGAGGACAGCTCTGGAAACACCATATATTTT. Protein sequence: CASSEDSSGNTIYF.

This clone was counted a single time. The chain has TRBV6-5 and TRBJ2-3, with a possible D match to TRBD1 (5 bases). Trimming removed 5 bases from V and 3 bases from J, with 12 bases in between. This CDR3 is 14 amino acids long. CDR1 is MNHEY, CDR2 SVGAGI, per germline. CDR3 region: CASSLRDRTDTQYF. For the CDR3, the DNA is TGTGCCAGCAGTCTACGTGACAGAACAGATACGCAGTATTTT.

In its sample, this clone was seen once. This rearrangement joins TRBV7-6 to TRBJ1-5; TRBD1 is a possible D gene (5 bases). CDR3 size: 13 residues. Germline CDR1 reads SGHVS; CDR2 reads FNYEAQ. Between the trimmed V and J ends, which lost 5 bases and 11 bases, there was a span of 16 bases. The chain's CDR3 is CASSLTSGETQHF. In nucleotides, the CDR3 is TGTGCCAGCAGCCTGACCTCGGGGGAGACCCAGCATTTT.

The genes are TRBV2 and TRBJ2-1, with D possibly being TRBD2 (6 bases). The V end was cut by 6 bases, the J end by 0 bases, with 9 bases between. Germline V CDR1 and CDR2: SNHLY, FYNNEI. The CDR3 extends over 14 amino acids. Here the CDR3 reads CASRKTSSYNEQFF. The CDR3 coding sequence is TGTGCCAGCAGGAAGACTAGCTCCTACAATGAGCAGTTCTTC.

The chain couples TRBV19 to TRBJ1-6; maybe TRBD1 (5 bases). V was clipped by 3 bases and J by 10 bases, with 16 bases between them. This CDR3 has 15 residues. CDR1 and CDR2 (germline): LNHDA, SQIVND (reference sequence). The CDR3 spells CASSIAQGGESPLHF. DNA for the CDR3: TGTGCCAGTAGTATCGCGCAGGGAGGAGAATCACCCCTCCACTTT.

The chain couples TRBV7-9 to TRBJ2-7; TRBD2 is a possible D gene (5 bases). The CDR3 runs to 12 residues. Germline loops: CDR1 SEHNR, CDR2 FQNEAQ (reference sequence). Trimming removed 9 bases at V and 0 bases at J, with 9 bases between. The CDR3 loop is CASHRDSYEQYF. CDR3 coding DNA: TGTGCCAGTCACCGGGACTCCTACGAGCAGTACTTC.

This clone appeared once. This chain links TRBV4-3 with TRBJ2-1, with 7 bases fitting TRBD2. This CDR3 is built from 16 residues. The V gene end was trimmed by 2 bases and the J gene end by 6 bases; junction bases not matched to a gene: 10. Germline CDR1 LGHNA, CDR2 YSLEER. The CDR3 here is CASSQYWRGTVNEQFF. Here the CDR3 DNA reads TGCGCCAGCAGCCAATATTGGCGGGGGACGGTCAATGAGCAGTTCTTC.

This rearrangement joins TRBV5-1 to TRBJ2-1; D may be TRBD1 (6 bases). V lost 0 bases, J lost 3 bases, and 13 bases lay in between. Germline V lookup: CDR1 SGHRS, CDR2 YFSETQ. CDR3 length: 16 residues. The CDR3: CASSLGTGYSYNEQFF. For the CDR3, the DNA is TGCGCCAGCAGCTTGGGAACAGGGTATAGCTACAATGAGCAGTTCTTC.

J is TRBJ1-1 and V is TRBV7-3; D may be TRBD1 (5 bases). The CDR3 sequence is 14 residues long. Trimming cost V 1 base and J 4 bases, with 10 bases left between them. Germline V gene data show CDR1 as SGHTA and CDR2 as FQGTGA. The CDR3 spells CASSLRGGATEAFF. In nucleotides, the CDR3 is TGTGCCAGCAGCTTAAGGGGGGGAGCCACTGAAGCTTTCTTT.

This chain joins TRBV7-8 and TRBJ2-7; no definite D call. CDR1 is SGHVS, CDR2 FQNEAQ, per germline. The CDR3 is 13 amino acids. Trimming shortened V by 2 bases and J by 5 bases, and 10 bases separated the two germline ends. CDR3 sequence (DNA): TGTGCCAGCAGCTTACATAGACTGGACGAGCAGTACTTC. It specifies CASSLHRLDEQYF.

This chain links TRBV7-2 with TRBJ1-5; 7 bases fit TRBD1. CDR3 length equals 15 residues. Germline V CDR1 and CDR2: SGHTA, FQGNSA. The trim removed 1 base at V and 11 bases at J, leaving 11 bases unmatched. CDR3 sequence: CASSLEQGSGVAQHF. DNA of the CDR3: TGTGCCAGCAGCTTAGAACAGGGGTCCGGCGTGGCCCAGCATTTT.

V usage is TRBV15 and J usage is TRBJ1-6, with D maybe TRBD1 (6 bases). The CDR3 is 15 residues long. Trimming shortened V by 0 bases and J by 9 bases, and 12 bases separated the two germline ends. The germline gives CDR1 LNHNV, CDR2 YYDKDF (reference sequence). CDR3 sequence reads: CATSRDEKGGSPLHF. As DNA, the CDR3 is TGTGCCACCAGCAGAGATGAAAAAGGGGGTTCACCCCTCCACTTT.

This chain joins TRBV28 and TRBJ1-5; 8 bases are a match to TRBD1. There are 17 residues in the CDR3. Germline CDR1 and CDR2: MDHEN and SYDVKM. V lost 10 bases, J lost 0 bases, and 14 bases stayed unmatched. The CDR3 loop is CATPRVDRDYSNQPQHF. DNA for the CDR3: TGTGCCACCCCCAGGGTGGACAGGGACTATAGCAATCAGCCCCAGCATTTT. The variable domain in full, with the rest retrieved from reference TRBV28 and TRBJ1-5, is DVKVTQSSRYLVKRTGEKVFLECVQDMDHENMFWYRQDPGLGLRLIYFSYDVKMKEKGDIPEGYSVSREKKERFSLILESASTNQTSMYLCATPRVDRDYSNQPQHFGDGTRLSIL.

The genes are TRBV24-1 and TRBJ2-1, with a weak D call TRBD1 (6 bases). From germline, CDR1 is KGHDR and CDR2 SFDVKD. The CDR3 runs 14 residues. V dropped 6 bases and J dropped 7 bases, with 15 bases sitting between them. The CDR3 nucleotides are TGTGCCACCAGTCTCACAGGGAACTTGAATGAGCAGTTCTTC. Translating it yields CATSLTGNLNEQFF.

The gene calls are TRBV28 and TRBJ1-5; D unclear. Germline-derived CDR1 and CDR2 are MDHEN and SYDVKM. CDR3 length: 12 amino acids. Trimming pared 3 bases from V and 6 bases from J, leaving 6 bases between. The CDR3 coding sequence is TGTGCCAGCAGTTTCCTGGCTCAGCCCCAGCATTTT. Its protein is CASSFLAQPQHF.